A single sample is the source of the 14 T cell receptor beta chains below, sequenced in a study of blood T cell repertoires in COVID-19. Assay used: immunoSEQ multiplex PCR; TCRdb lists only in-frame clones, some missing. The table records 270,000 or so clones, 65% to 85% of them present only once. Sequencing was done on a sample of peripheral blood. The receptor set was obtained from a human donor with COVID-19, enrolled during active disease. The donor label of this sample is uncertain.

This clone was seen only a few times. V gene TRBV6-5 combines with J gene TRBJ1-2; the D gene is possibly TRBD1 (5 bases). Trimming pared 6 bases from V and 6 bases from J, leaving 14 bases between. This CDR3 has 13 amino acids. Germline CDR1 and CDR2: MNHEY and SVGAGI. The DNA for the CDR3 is TGTGCCAGCAGCCTCCAGGGTATCGATGGCTACACCTTC. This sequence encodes CASSLQGIDGYTF.

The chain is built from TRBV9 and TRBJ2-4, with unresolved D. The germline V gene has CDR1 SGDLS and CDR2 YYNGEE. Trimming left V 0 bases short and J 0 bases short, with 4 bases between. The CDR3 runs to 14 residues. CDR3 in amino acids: CASSVDLAKNIQYF. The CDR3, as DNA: TGTGCCAGCAGCGTAGATCTAGCCAAAAACATTCAGTACTTC.

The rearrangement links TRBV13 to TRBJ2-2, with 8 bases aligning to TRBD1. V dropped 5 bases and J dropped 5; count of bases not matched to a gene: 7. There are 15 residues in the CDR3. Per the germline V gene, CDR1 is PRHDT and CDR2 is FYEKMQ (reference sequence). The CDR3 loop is CASSIRRQGTGELFF. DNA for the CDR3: TGTGCCAGCAGCATCCGGCGACAGGGGACCGGGGAGCTGTTTTTT.

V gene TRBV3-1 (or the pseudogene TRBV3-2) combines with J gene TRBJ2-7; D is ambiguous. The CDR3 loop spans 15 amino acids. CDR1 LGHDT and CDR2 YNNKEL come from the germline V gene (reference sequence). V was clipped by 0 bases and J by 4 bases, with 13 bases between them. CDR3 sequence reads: CASSQDRMYEYEQYF. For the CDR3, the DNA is TGTGCCAGCAGCCAAGATCGCATGTACGAGTACGAGCAGTACTTC.

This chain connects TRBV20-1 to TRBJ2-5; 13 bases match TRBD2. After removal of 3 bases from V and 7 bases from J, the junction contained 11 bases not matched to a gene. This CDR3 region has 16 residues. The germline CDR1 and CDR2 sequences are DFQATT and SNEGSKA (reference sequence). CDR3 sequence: CSASKGLAGSSGTQYF. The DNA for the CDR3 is TGCAGTGCTAGTAAGGGACTAGCGGGATCCTCCGGGACCCAGTACTTC.

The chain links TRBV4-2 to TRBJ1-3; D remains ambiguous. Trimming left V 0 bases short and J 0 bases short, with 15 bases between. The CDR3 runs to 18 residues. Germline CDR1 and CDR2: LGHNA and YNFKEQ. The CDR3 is CASSQDLRVSRSGNTIYF. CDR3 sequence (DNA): TGTGCCAGCAGCCAAGATCTGCGGGTCAGCCGCTCTGGAAACACCATATATTTT.

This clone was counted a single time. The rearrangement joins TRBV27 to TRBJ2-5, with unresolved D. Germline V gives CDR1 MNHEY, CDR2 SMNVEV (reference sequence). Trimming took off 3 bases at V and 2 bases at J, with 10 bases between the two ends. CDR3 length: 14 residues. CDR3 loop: CASSFWADQETQYF. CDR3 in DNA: TGTGCCAGCAGTTTCTGGGCAGATCAAGAGACCCAGTACTTC.

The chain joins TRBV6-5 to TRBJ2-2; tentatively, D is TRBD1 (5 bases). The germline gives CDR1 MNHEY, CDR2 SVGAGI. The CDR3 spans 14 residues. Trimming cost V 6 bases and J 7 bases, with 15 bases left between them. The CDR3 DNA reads TGTGCCAGCAGGGGGCCGGTGGTGGGCGGGGAGCTGTTTTTT. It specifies CASRGPVVGGELFF.

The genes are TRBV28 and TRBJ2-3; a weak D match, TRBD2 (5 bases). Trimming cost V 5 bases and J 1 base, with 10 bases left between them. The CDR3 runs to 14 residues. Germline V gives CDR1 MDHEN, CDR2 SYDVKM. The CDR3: CASSPTIGTDTQYF. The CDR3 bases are TGTGCCAGCAGTCCGACTATAGGCACAGATACGCAGTATTTT.

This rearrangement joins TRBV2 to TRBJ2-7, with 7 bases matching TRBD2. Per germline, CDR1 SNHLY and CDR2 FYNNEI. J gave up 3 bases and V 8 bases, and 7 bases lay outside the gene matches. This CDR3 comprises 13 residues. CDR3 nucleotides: TGTGCCAGCCTAGCGGATCCAAACTACGAGCAGTACTTC. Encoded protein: CASLADPNYEQYF.

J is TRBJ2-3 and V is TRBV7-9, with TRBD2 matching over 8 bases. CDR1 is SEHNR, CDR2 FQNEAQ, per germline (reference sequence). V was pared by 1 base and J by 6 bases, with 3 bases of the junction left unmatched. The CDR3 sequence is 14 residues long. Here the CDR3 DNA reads TGTGCCAGCAGCTTAGGGGTAGCGGGGGATACGCAGTATTTT. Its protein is CASSLGVAGDTQYF.

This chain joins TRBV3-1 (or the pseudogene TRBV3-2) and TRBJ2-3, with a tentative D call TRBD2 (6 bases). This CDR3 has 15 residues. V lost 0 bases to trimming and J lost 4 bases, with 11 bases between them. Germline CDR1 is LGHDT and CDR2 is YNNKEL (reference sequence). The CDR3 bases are TGTGCCAGCAGCCAAGACGGGAGAGGGGCAGATACGCAGTATTTT. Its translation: CASSQDGRGADTQYF.

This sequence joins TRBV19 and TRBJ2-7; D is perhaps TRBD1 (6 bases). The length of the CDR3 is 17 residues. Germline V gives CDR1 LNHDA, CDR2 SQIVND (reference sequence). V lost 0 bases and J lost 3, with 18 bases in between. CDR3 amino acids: CASSIDLRTALNYEQYF. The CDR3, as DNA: TGTGCCAGTAGTATAGATCTGAGGACAGCTTTAAACTACGAGCAGTACTTC. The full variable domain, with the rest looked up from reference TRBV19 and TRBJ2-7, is DGGITQSPKYLFRKEGQNVTLSCEQNLNHDAMYWYRQDPGQGLRLIYYSQIVNDFQKGDIAEGYSVSREKKESFPLTVTSAQKNPTAFYLCASSIDLRTALNYEQYFGPGTRLTVT.

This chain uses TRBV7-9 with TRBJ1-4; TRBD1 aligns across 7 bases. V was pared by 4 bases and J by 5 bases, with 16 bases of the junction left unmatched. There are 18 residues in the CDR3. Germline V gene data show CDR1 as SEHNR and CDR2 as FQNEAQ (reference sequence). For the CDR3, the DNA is TGTGCCAGCAGCTCGCCGGTTCCTCCGGGACAGCCAAATGAAAAACTGTTTTTT. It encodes CASSSPVPPGQPNEKLFF. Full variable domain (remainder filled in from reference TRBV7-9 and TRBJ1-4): DTGVSQNPRHKITKRGQNVTFRCDPISEHNRLYWYRQTLGQGPEFLTYFQNEAQLEKSRLLSDRFSAERPKGSFSTLEIQRTEQGDSAMYLCASSSPVPPGQPNEKLFFGSGTQLSVL.